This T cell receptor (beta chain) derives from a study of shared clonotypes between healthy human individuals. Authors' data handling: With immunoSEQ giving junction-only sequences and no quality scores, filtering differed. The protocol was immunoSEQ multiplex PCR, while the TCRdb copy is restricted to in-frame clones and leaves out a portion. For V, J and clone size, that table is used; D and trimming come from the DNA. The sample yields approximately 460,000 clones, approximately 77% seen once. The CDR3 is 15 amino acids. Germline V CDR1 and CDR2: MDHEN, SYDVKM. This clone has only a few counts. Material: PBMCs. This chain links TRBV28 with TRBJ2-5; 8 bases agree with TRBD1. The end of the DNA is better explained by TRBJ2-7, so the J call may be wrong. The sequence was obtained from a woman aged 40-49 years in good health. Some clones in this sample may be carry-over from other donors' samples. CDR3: CASSQAGQGSYEQYF. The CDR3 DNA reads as TGTGCCAGCAGTCAAGCCGGACAGGGCTCCTACGAGCAGTACTTC.